These T cell receptor beta chains were read from a single sample in a study of PD-1 blockade in classical Hodgkin lymphoma. Only in-frame clones appear in the TCRdb table, and some are missing; sequencing was by immunoSEQ multiplex PCR. The profile shows fewer than 30,000 clones, about 86% of them singletons. The material sequenced was peripheral blood mononuclear cells (PBMCs), taken before the fourth cycle of nivolumab. These receptors were taken from a human donor with classical Hodgkin lymphoma. Each CDR3 is given with its conserved first and last residue. Fields, in order: V gene, J gene, D gene, clone size, CDR3 protein, CDR3 DNA. The D gene is left open where the match is weak. A row's size may be missing; if present it is once, few, many or a size class.

V gene: TRBV7-2
J gene: TRBJ2-1
D gene: TRBD2
clone size: once
CDR3 protein: CASSLLAEDGEFF
CDR3 DNA: TGTGCCAGCAGCTTACTAGCGGAGGACGGGGAGTTCTTC

V gene: TRBV2
J gene: TRBJ2-6
D gene: NA
clone size: NA
CDR3 protein: CASKDSSGANVLTF
CDR3 DNA: TGTGCCAGCAAGGACAGCTCTGGGGCCAACGTCCTGACTTTC

V gene: TRBV4-1
J gene: TRBJ2-7
D gene: TRBD1
clone size: NA
CDR3 protein: CASSQAGTGRYEQYF
CDR3 DNA: TGCGCCAGCAGCCAGGCAGGGACAGGACGCTACGAGCAGTACTTC

V gene: TRBV5-6
J gene: TRBJ2-1
D gene: TRBD2
clone size: NA
CDR3 protein: CASSSASSGGAYNEQFF
CDR3 DNA: TGTGCCAGCAGCTCAGCCTCTAGCGGGGGCGCCTACAATGAGCAGTTCTTC

V gene: TRBV5-6
J gene: TRBJ2-1
D gene: NA
clone size: NA
CDR3 protein: CASSLSTGRPQFF
CDR3 DNA: TGTGCCAGCAGCTTGAGTACAGGCCGACCCCAGTTCTTC

V gene: TRBV15
J gene: TRBJ1-4
D gene: TRBD1
clone size: NA
CDR3 protein: CATSRDLTGGNEKLFF
CDR3 DNA: TGTGCCACCAGCAGAGATCTAACAGGGGGTAATGAAAAACTGTTTTTT

V gene: TRBV9
J gene: TRBJ2-3
D gene: NA
clone size: NA
CDR3 protein: CASSVSQGGVTDTQYF
CDR3 DNA: TGTGCCAGCAGCGTAAGCCAGGGGGGAGTCACAGATACGCAGTATTTT

V gene: TRBV27
J gene: TRBJ2-5
D gene: TRBD1
clone size: NA
CDR3 protein: CASSPTGGWETQYF
CDR3 DNA: TGTGCCAGCAGTCCGACAGGGGGCTGGGAGACCCAGTACTTC

V gene: TRBV7-3
J gene: TRBJ2-7
D gene: NA
clone size: NA
CDR3 protein: CASSLGPAGLEEQYF
CDR3 DNA: TGTGCCAGCAGCTTAGGACCCGCAGGGCTTGAAGAGCAGTACTTC

V gene: TRBV19
J gene: TRBJ1-4
D gene: TRBD1
clone size: NA
CDR3 protein: CASTGVRDRVEEKLFF
CDR3 DNA: TGTGCCAGTACGGGTGTGCGCGACAGGGTAGAAGAAAAACTGTTTTTT

V gene: TRBV4-3
J gene: TRBJ2-2
D gene: NA
clone size: NA
CDR3 protein: CASSPSSVSRELFF
CDR3 DNA: TGCGCCAGCAGCCCATCGTCGGTTTCCCGGGAGCTGTTTTTT

V gene: TRBV19
J gene: TRBJ1-5
D gene: NA
clone size: NA
CDR3 protein: CASMPGRYSNQPQHF
CDR3 DNA: TGTGCCAGTATGCCAGGGCGATATAGCAATCAGCCCCAGCATTTT

V gene: TRBV27
J gene: TRBJ1-4
D gene: NA
clone size: NA
CDR3 protein: CASSLRRQSTNEKLFF
CDR3 DNA: TGTGCCAGCAGTTTAAGGAGACAGTCAACTAATGAAAAACTGTTTTTT

V gene: TRBV28
J gene: TRBJ2-1
D gene: NA
clone size: NA
CDR3 protein: CASRNRGEQFF
CDR3 DNA: TGTGCCAGCAGGAATAGAGGGGAGCAGTTCTTC

V gene: TRBV5-1
J gene: TRBJ1-1
D gene: NA
clone size: NA
CDR3 protein: CASSLEAYPTEAFF
CDR3 DNA: TGCGCCAGCAGCTTGGAAGCTTACCCCACTGAAGCTTTCTTT

V gene: TRBV12-5
J gene: TRBJ2-1
D gene: NA
clone size: once
CDR3 protein: CASGLGPEQFF
CDR3 DNA: TGTGCTAGTGGGCTCGGCCCTGAGCAGTTCTTC

V gene: TRBV4-1
J gene: TRBJ1-3
D gene: NA
clone size: NA
CDR3 protein: CASSVRDRDPGNTIYF
CDR3 DNA: TGCGCCAGCAGCGTACGGGACCGCGACCCTGGAAACACCATATATTTT

V gene: TRBV11-3
J gene: TRBJ1-1
D gene: NA
clone size: once
CDR3 protein: CASTARGAGRVTEAFF
CDR3 DNA: TGTGCCAGCACCGCCCGAGGGGCCGGTCGAGTCACTGAAGCTTTCTTT

V gene: TRBV7-9
J gene: TRBJ1-4
D gene: NA
clone size: NA
CDR3 protein: CASSPRELEKLFF
CDR3 DNA: TGTGCCAGCAGCCCCAGGGAGCTTGAAAAACTGTTTTTT

V gene: TRBV9
J gene: TRBJ2-5
D gene: TRBD2
clone size: NA
CDR3 protein: CASSVEAGGGQTQYF
CDR3 DNA: TGTGCCAGCAGCGTAGAAGCGGGGGGCGGACAGACCCAGTACTTC

V gene: TRBV5-4
J gene: TRBJ2-3
D gene: NA
clone size: NA
CDR3 protein: CASSLGGRATDTQYF
CDR3 DNA: TGTGCCAGCAGCTTGGGTGGCAGGGCCACAGATACGCAGTATTTT

V gene: TRBV7-9
J gene: TRBJ1-2
D gene: NA
clone size: NA
CDR3 protein: CASSLWQGRNYGYTF
CDR3 DNA: TGTGCCAGCAGCTTATGGCAGGGGCGAAACTATGGCTACACCTTC

V gene: TRBV5-4
J gene: TRBJ2-7
D gene: NA
clone size: NA
CDR3 protein: CASSLITGSSYEQYF
CDR3 DNA: TGTGCCAGCAGCTTGATCACAGGGAGCTCCTACGAGCAGTACTTC

V gene: TRBV28
J gene: TRBJ1-2
D gene: TRBD1
clone size: NA
CDR3 protein: CASSFGQGIYGYTF
CDR3 DNA: TGTGCCAGCAGTTTTGGACAGGGGATTTATGGCTACACCTTC

V gene: TRBV4-3
J gene: TRBJ2-3
D gene: NA
clone size: NA
CDR3 protein: CASSQDGGHTDTQYF
CDR3 DNA: TGCGCCAGCAGCCAAGACGGGGGGCACACAGATACGCAGTATTTT

V gene: TRBV5-1
J gene: TRBJ2-7
D gene: NA
clone size: large
CDR3 protein: CASSYTLANHEQYF
CDR3 DNA: TGCGCCAGCAGCTACACACTCGCCAACCACGAGCAGTACTTC

V gene: TRBV19
J gene: TRBJ2-1
D gene: TRBD2
clone size: NA
CDR3 protein: CASRAGTSGRNEQFF
CDR3 DNA: TGTGCCAGTAGAGCCGGGACTAGCGGGAGGAATGAGCAGTTCTTC

V gene: TRBV27
J gene: TRBJ2-5
D gene: NA
clone size: NA
CDR3 protein: CASSPGHGWETQYF
CDR3 DNA: TGTGCCAGCAGTCCGGGACATGGATGGGAGACCCAGTACTTC

V gene: TRBV11-2
J gene: TRBJ1-4
D gene: NA
clone size: NA
CDR3 protein: CASSLMGGRGEKLFF
CDR3 DNA: TGTGCCAGCAGCTTGATGGGTGGCCGAGGAGAAAAACTGTTTTTT

V gene: TRBV9
J gene: TRBJ1-3
D gene: NA
clone size: NA
CDR3 protein: CASSVSGRPSSGNTIYF
CDR3 DNA: TGTGCCAGCAGCGTATCGGGCAGACCAAGCTCTGGAAACACCATATATTTT

V gene: TRBV5-4
J gene: TRBJ2-2
D gene: TRBD2
clone size: NA
CDR3 protein: CASSLLGRGDRELFF
CDR3 DNA: TGTGCCAGCAGCTTGCTTGGGAGGGGAGACCGGGAGCTGTTTTTT

V gene: TRBV6-5
J gene: TRBJ1-2
D gene: NA
clone size: NA
CDR3 protein: CASSGGTAYGYTF
CDR3 DNA: TGTGCCAGCAGCGGCGGGACGGCCTATGGCTACACCTTC

V gene: TRBV28
J gene: TRBJ2-3
D gene: NA
clone size: NA
CDR3 protein: CASSDLGSGITDTQYF
CDR3 DNA: TGTGCCAGCTCCGATTTAGGGTCAGGGATAACAGATACGCAGTATTTT

V gene: TRBV6-5
J gene: TRBJ2-1
D gene: TRBD1
clone size: NA
CDR3 protein: CASSRTGAYYNEQFF
CDR3 DNA: TGTGCCAGCAGTCGGACAGGGGCCTACTACAATGAGCAGTTCTTC

V gene: TRBV27
J gene: TRBJ1-3
D gene: TRBD1
clone size: NA
CDR3 protein: CASSLDRGSNTIYF
CDR3 DNA: TGTGCCAGCAGTCTGGACAGGGGTAGCAACACCATATATTTT

V gene: TRBV5-4
J gene: TRBJ1-2
D gene: TRBD1
clone size: NA
CDR3 protein: CASSPLGDRANYGYTF
CDR3 DNA: TGTGCCAGCAGCCCATTAGGGGACAGGGCTAACTATGGCTACACCTTC

V gene: TRBV28
J gene: TRBJ1-1
D gene: NA
clone size: NA
CDR3 protein: CASSLTRNTEAFF
CDR3 DNA: TGTGCCAGCAGCCTGACGAGGAACACTGAAGCTTTCTTT

V gene: TRBV28
J gene: TRBJ1-1
D gene: TRBD1
clone size: NA
CDR3 protein: CASSAILTGVGYTEAFF
CDR3 DNA: TGTGCCAGCAGTGCCATCCTTACAGGGGTTGGGTACACTGAAGCTTTCTTT

V gene: TRBV9
J gene: TRBJ1-1
D gene: NA
clone size: NA
CDR3 protein: CASSVHDRRPNTEAFF
CDR3 DNA: TGTGCCAGCAGCGTACATGACAGGCGACCGAACACTGAAGCTTTCTTT

V gene: TRBV19
J gene: TRBJ2-1
D gene: NA
clone size: NA
CDR3 protein: CASSIYGEQFF
CDR3 DNA: TGTGCCAGTAGTATTTATGGTGAGCAGTTCTTC

V gene: TRBV27
J gene: TRBJ2-1
D gene: NA
clone size: few
CDR3 protein: CASSSRRYNEQFF
CDR3 DNA: TGTGCCAGCAGCTCGCGGAGGTACAATGAGCAGTTCTTC

V gene: TRBV9
J gene: TRBJ2-7
D gene: NA
clone size: NA
CDR3 protein: CASSVGNSYEQYF
CDR3 DNA: TGTGCCAGCAGCGTAGGGAACTCCTACGAGCAGTACTTC

V gene: TRBV5-6
J gene: TRBJ1-3
D gene: NA
clone size: once
CDR3 protein: CASSLGLGRGGNTIYF
CDR3 DNA: TGTGCCAGCAGCTTGGGGCTAGGCCGGGGAGGAAACACCATATATTTT

V gene: TRBV30
J gene: TRBJ2-5
D gene: NA
clone size: NA
CDR3 protein: CAWRPRGFGETQYF
CDR3 DNA: TGTGCCTGGAGGCCGAGGGGGTTCGGAGAGACCCAGTACTTC

V gene: TRBV7-6
J gene: TRBJ2-2
D gene: NA
clone size: NA
CDR3 protein: CASSLTANTGELFF
CDR3 DNA: TGTGCCAGCAGCTTAACAGCGAACACCGGGGAGCTGTTTTTT

V gene: TRBV4-3
J gene: TRBJ1-3
D gene: TRBD1
clone size: NA
CDR3 protein: CASSQGTGAGNTIYF
CDR3 DNA: TGCGCCAGCAGCCAGGGGACAGGGGCTGGAAACACCATATATTTT

V gene: TRBV5-5
J gene: TRBJ2-7
D gene: NA
clone size: NA
CDR3 protein: CASSLDFQYYYEQYF
CDR3 DNA: TGTGCCAGCAGCTTGGATTTTCAATACTACTACGAGCAGTACTTC

V gene: TRBV18
J gene: TRBJ1-4
D gene: NA
clone size: NA
CDR3 protein: CASSPDRSRLFF
CDR3 DNA: TGTGCCAGCTCACCTGACAGGTCCAGACTGTTTTTT

V gene: TRBV19
J gene: TRBJ2-1
D gene: TRBD2
clone size: NA
CDR3 protein: CASSIDGGGEYNEQFF
CDR3 DNA: TGTGCCAGTAGTATAGATGGCGGGGGGGAATACAATGAGCAGTTCTTC

V gene: TRBV4-2
J gene: TRBJ1-4
D gene: TRBD1
clone size: NA
CDR3 protein: CASSQEGQGGSFRTNEKLFF
CDR3 DNA: TGTGCCAGCAGCCAAGAAGGACAGGGGGGCAGCTTTAGGACTAATGAAAAACTGTTTTTT

V gene: TRBV5-1
J gene: TRBJ2-7
D gene: NA
clone size: few
CDR3 protein: CASSLSRGSSYEQYF
CDR3 DNA: TGCGCCAGCAGCTTGTCGAGAGGATCGTCCTACGAGCAGTACTTC

V gene: TRBV19
J gene: TRBJ1-5
D gene: TRBD1
clone size: few
CDR3 protein: CASRRQGSNQPQHF
CDR3 DNA: TGTGCCAGTAGACGACAGGGGAGCAATCAGCCCCAGCATTTT

V gene: TRBV9
J gene: TRBJ2-7
D gene: NA
clone size: NA
CDR3 protein: CASSVGDTDREQYF
CDR3 DNA: TGTGCCAGCAGCGTAGGTGACACTGACCGCGAGCAGTACTTC

V gene: TRBV27
J gene: TRBJ1-5
D gene: NA
clone size: NA
CDR3 protein: CASSFRENQPQHF
CDR3 DNA: TGTGCCAGCAGTTTTAGAGAGAATCAGCCCCAGCATTTT